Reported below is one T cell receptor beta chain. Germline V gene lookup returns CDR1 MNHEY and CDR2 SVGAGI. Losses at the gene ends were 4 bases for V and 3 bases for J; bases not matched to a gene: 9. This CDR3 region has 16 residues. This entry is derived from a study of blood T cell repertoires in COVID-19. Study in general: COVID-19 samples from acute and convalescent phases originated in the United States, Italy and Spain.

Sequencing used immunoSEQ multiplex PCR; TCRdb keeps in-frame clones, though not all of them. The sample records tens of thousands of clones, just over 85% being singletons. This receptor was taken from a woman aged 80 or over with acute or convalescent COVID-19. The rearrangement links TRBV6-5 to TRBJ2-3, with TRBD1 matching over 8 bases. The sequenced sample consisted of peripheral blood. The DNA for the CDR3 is TGTGCCAGCAGTTTCGGACAGGGCAGTAGGACAGATACGCAGTATTTT. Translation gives CASSFGQGSRTDTQYF.